Following are 27 T cell receptor beta chains from one sample sequenced in a study of T cell repertoires in cytomegalovirus infection. TCRdb itself ran the reads through MiXCR, one entry per CDR3 protein. Here the sample spans 170,000 or so distinct CDR3 sequences, approximately 15% being singletons. Material for sequencing was PBMCs. The receptors here all came from a human donor in good health (CMV status not recorded). Some clones in this sample may be carry-over from other donors' samples.

On this clonotype: In this CDR3 the conserved last residue, phenylalanine or tryptophan, is missing, so a read error is likely. The chain joins TRBV15 to TRBJ1-5, with 9 bases fitting TRBD1. The CDR3 loop spans 15 amino acids. Germline V CDR1 and CDR2: LNHNV, YYDKDF (reference sequence). Losses at the gene ends were 3 bases for V and 6 bases for J; bases not matched to a gene: 6. CDR3 residues: CATSSLQGASQPQHL. CDR3 nucleotide sequence: TGTGCCACCAGCAGCTTACAGGGGGCCAGTCAGCCCCAGCATCTT.

This clonotype was observed at least ten times. This chain joins TRBV7-2 and TRBJ2-1; possible D gene TRBD2, 6 bases. Germline V gene data show CDR1 as SGHTA and CDR2 as FQGNSA. This CDR3 contains 16 residues. Deletions cut 0 bases from V and 5 bases from J, with 14 bases between. CDR3 region: CASSLAGSGHHNEQFF. The CDR3 DNA is TGTGCCAGCAGCTTAGCCGGGAGCGGTCACCACAATGAGCAGTTCTTC.

Many counts were recorded for this clonotype. The rearrangement joins TRBV5-1 to TRBJ2-1; 14 positions agree with TRBD2. The V gene's germline CDR1 is SGHRS and CDR2 YFSETQ. CDR3 length equals 17 residues. The V gene end was trimmed by 0 bases and the J gene end by 4 bases; junction bases not matched to a gene: 3. The CDR3, as DNA: TGCGCCAGCAGCTTGGGGACTAGCGGGGGGAAGTACAATGAGCAGTTCTTC. It codes for CASSLGTSGGKYNEQFF.

Ten or more counts support this clonotype. This rearrangement joins TRBV2 to TRBJ1-2; 8 nucleotides match TRBD1. CDR1 is SNHLY, CDR2 FYNNEI, per germline. Germline trimming cut 4 bases from V and 2 bases from J; bases unmatched to any gene: 6. This CDR3 comprises 15 residues. The CDR3 nucleotides read TGTGCCAGCAGTGGACAGGGGATAGCAAACTATGGCTACACCTTC. Translating it yields CASSGQGIANYGYTF.

The chain joins TRBV11-2 to TRBJ1-2; 8 bases line up with TRBD1. Trimming cost V 3 bases and J 0 bases; bases outside gene matches: 9. The CDR3 runs to 17 residues. The germline V gene has CDR1 SGHAT and CDR2 FQNNGV. CDR3 in DNA: TGTGCCAGCAGCTTGACCTTGACAGGGGCGACTAACTATGGCTACACCTTC. This sequence encodes CASSLTLTGATNYGYTF.

V and J are TRBV28 and TRBJ1-1; D gene uncertain. Germline values: CDR1 MDHEN, CDR2 SYDVKM. The CDR3 runs 15 residues. Deletions cut 6 bases from V and 11 bases from J, with 25 bases between. DNA for the CDR3: TGTGCCAGCAGATCTCGGAGAGGACCCATAAAGTTGGCTTTCTTT. It specifies CASRSRRGPIKLAFF.

The CDR3 spells CASSLVPGGLGYGYTF. For the CDR3, the DNA is TGCGCCAGCAGCTTGGTACCGGGAGGGCTTGGATATGGCTACACCTTC. V gene TRBV5-1 combines with J gene TRBJ1-2; D not certain. CDR3 length: 16 residues. Germline CDR1 SGHRS, CDR2 YFSETQ. The V end was cut by 0 bases, the J end by 5 bases, with 17 bases between.

The chain is built from TRBV2 and TRBJ1-5; D gene uncertain. The germline V gene encodes CDR1 SNHLY and CDR2 FYNNEI. Trimming removed 1 base at V and 2 bases at J, with 15 bases between. This CDR3 has 17 residues. CDR3 in amino acids: CASSEELRTSGNQPQHF. The CDR3 nucleotides read TGTGCCAGCAGTGAAGAACTTCGGACCAGTGGCAATCAGCCCCAGCATTTT.

The rearrangement links TRBV6-6 to TRBJ2-1; 8 positions agree with TRBD1. V trimming: 6 bases; J trimming: 4 bases; junction bases outside the gene matches: 5. Germline CDR1 reads MNHNY; CDR2 reads SVGAGI (reference sequence). The CDR3 has 14 amino acids. CDR3 in amino acids: CASRSGTGYNEQFF. The CDR3 DNA reads as TGTGCCAGCAGATCCGGGACAGGATACAATGAGCAGTTCTTC.

This clonotype was counted a single time. The chain employs TRBV7-3 and TRBJ2-1; maybe TRBD2 (6 bases). The germline gives CDR1 SGHTA, CDR2 FQGTGA. V was pared by 2 bases and J by 10 bases, with 12 bases between. This CDR3 is 13 amino acids long. CDR3 residues: CASSLLAGTEQFF. CDR3 DNA: TGTGCCAGCAGCTTACTCGCGGGGACCGAGCAGTTCTTC.

The rearrangement uses TRBV28 and TRBJ1-1; no definite D call. Trimming left V 5 bases short and J 0 bases short, with 10 bases between. Germline values: CDR1 MDHEN, CDR2 SYDVKM. This CDR3 contains 14 residues. The CDR3 sequence is CASSRGGLNTEAFF. The CDR3 DNA reads as TGTGCCAGCAGTCGGGGAGGGTTGAACACTGAAGCTTTCTTT.

This clonotype was seen a few times. The chain combines TRBV5-1 with TRBJ1-2, with D tentatively TRBD1 (6 bases). This CDR3 comprises 11 residues. Trimming cost V 4 bases and J 12 bases, with 13 bases left between them. Germline CDR1 SGHRS, CDR2 YFSETQ. The CDR3 is CASSDTGTNTF. The CDR3 DNA sequence: TGCGCCAGCAGCGATACAGGGACAAACACCTTC.

This clonotype was counted at least ten times. V and J are TRBV7-2 and TRBJ1-5; a possible D gene is TRBD1 (5 bases). The germline V gene encodes CDR1 SGHTA and CDR2 FQGNSA. This CDR3 has 15 residues. Trimming removed 1 base from V and 5 bases from J, with 12 bases in between. CDR3 region: CASSLESGSDQPQHF. The CDR3, as DNA: TGTGCCAGCAGCTTAGAATCAGGGAGTGATCAGCCCCAGCATTTT.

This chain joins TRBV6-2 or TRBV6-3 and TRBJ2-1; D gene uncertain. Per germline, CDR1 MNHEY and CDR2 SVGEGT. The CDR3 consists of 11 residues. The V end was cut by 2 bases, the J end by 9 bases, with 5 bases between. The CDR3: CASSYGPEQFF. The CDR3 region has the DNA TGTGCCAGCAGTTACGGGCCTGAGCAGTTCTTC.

This clonotype was found many times. The gene calls are TRBV28 and TRBJ2-2; 9 nucleotides line up with TRBD2. Looked up from germline, CDR1 is MDHEN and CDR2 is SYDVKM. This CDR3 is 16 amino acids long. The ends lost 6 bases at V and 6 bases at J; junction bases unmatched: 11. CDR3 bases: TGTGCCAGCAGGCAAGGACTAGCGAGGAAGGCCGGGGAGCTGTTTTTT. Encoded protein: CASRQGLARKAGELFF.

This clonotype was recorded at least ten times. CDR3 sequence reads: CAILGTPGANYGYTF. DNA of the CDR3: TGTGCCATACTCGGGACACCCGGGGCTAACTATGGCTACACCTTC. The chain links TRBV28 to TRBJ1-2; TRBD1 is a possible D gene (6 bases). Trimming stripped 10 bases from V and 0 bases from J, with 18 bases between. The CDR3 is 15 residues long. Germline CDR1 is MDHEN and CDR2 is SYDVKM.

The chain is built from TRBV19 and TRBJ1-1; perhaps TRBD1 as D (5 bases). V was trimmed by 5 bases and J by 6 bases, leaving 10 bases between them. The CDR3 runs 12 residues. Germline CDR1 reads LNHDA; CDR2 reads SQIVND (reference sequence). The CDR3 region has the DNA TGTGCCAGTAGTCGGGCAGGGTCTGAAGCTTTCTTT. Encoded protein: CASSRAGSEAFF.

The rearrangement links TRBV29-1 to TRBJ2-2, with D perhaps given as TRBD1 or TRBD2 (5 bases each). V lost 7 bases and J 6 bases, leaving 12 bases between the germline ends. The CDR3 consists of 12 residues. Per the germline V gene, CDR1 is SQVTM and CDR2 is ANQGSEA. CDR3 in amino acids: CSGNRGAGELFF. In DNA, the CDR3 is TGCAGCGGGAATAGAGGGGCCGGGGAGCTGTTTTTT.

The chain has TRBV29-1 and TRBJ2-7; perhaps TRBD2 as D (5 bases). Between the trimmed V and J ends, which lost 7 bases and 3 bases, there was a span of 19 bases. The CDR3 contains 14 residues. Germline V gene data show CDR1 as SQVTM and CDR2 as ANQGSEA. This CDR3 reads CSAAGFQMNYEQYF. Written as DNA, the CDR3 is TGCAGCGCTGCGGGTTTTCAAATGAACTACGAGCAGTACTTC.

This clonotype was counted a few times. The genes are TRBV29-1 and TRBJ2-1; the D call may be TRBD1 or TRBD2 (5 bases each). CDR1 SQVTM and CDR2 ANQGSEA come from the germline V gene. V was trimmed by 7 bases and J by 6 bases, leaving 16 bases between them. The CDR3 runs 13 residues. CDR3 nucleotide sequence: TGCAGCGCCAGGGAGTCGAGGTCCAATGAGCAGTTCTTC. As protein: CSARESRSNEQFF.

This clonotype was seen more than once but under ten times. This chain links TRBV12-3 or TRBV12-4 with TRBJ2-1, with 7 bases fitting TRBD2. The CDR3 totals 15 residues. J was trimmed by 8 bases and V by 6 bases; bases with no gene match: 13. DNA of the CDR3: TGTGCCAGCAGAGTCCTAGCGGCCCCCGTCGATGAGCAGTTCTTC. Its protein product is CASRVLAAPVDEQFF.

The chain combines TRBV19 with TRBJ2-1; 10 nucleotides line up with TRBD2. Per germline, CDR1 LNHDA and CDR2 SQIVND (reference sequence). Unmatched junction bases numbered 4, after V lost 3 bases and J lost 5 bases. The CDR3 has 15 residues. CDR3 region: CASSISGGGHNEQFF. In DNA, the CDR3 is TGTGCCAGTAGTATCAGCGGGGGGGGGCACAATGAGCAGTTCTTC.

In this sample, this clonotype turned up a few times. The rearrangement joins TRBV3-1 to TRBJ2-1; a weak D match, TRBD2 (6 bases). The CDR3 consists of 14 residues. Per germline, CDR1 LGHDT and CDR2 YNNKEL (reference sequence). The V end lost 5 bases, the J end lost 8 bases, and 16 bases lay between the germline ends. This CDR3 is CASSLRGGSDEQFF. In DNA form, the CDR3 reads TGTGCCAGCAGCTTAAGAGGAGGGTCCGATGAGCAGTTCTTC.

This clonotype was seen many times. The chain combines TRBV14 with TRBJ1-4; a possible D gene is TRBD1 (5 bases). Germline V gene sequence: CDR1 SGHDN, CDR2 FVKESK. Trimming took 0 bases from V and 7 from J, leaving 18 bases between them. The CDR3 runs to 17 residues. The CDR3 nucleotides read TGTGCCAGCAGCCAAGATCGAGGGACCCTTTTCGGTGAAAAACTGTTTTTT. This translates into CASSQDRGTLFGEKLFF. Full variable domain (outside the CDR3, taken from reference TRBV14 and TRBJ1-4): EAGVTQFPSHSVIEKGQTVTLRCDPISGHDNLYWYRRVMGKEIKFLLHFVKESKQDESGMPNNRFLAERTGGTYSTLKVQPAELEDSGVYFCASSQDRGTLFGEKLFFGSGTQLSVL.

This clonotype occurred many times. The CDR3 here is CASSLSGSYNEQFF. The CDR3 DNA follows: TGCGCCAGCAGCCTTAGCGGGAGCTACAATGAGCAGTTCTTC. The V and J genes are TRBV5-1 and TRBJ2-1; 9 positions match TRBD2. J was trimmed by 3 bases and V by 4 bases; bases with no gene match: 2. The CDR3 totals 14 residues. CDR1 SGHRS and CDR2 YFSETQ come from the germline V gene.

The CDR3, as DNA: TGTGCCAGCAGCCATTCCCAGTCTACCGGGACGAAGCAGTTCTTC. It is translated as CASSHSQSTGTKQFF. The chain links TRBV3-1 to TRBJ2-1; D may be TRBD1 or TRBD2 (5 bases each). The germline V gene encodes CDR1 LGHDT and CDR2 YNNKEL (reference sequence). The CDR3 is 15 amino acids. Trimming removed 3 bases at V and 11 bases at J, with 20 bases between.

The chain couples TRBV6-2 or TRBV6-3 to TRBJ2-1; 10 positions match TRBD2. Losses at the gene ends were 2 bases for V and 3 bases for J; bases not matched to a gene: 4. CDR3 length: 16 residues. The germline V gene has CDR1 MNHEY and CDR2 SVGEGT. CDR3 protein: CASSYVAGGVYNEQFF. CDR3 sequence (DNA): TGTGCCAGCAGTTACGTAGCGGGGGGAGTCTACAATGAGCAGTTCTTC.